This TCR beta chain was captured by sequencing in a study of OX40 agonist ivuxolimab in advanced cancers. Turning to the study itself: Prior anti-PD-1, anti-PD-L1 or anti-CTLA-4 therapy was allowed; roughly 40% had some. Study-level results: Clonal expansion among partial responders at 0.1-3.0 mg/kg ranked near the lowest.

The table lists this clone with a few counts. Its antigen is not known. Libraries were prepared by immunoSEQ multiplex PCR; TCRdb keeps only in-frame clonotypes and omits some of them. Of over 15,000 clones in the sample, 83% are singletons; the top ten hold 21%. The sample consisted of CD4+ or CD8+ T cells sorted from blood, taken in a trial of the OX40 agonist ivuxolimab. The source of this sequence is an adult with an advanced solid tumor such as melanoma, head and neck, liver or kidney cancer.

CDR3: CASSPGDNSPLHF. CDR3 sequence (DNA): TGTGCCAGCTCACCAGGGGATAATTCACCCCTCCACTTT. The chain uses TRBV18 and TRBJ1-6; D remains unclear. CDR1 KGHSH and CDR2 LQKENI come from the germline V gene. The CDR3 has 13 residues. Trimming pared 2 bases from V and 5 bases from J, leaving 4 bases between.